The 5 T cell receptor beta chains listed next were all sequenced from one sample in a study of T cell repertoires in aging, cancer and after chemotherapy. A mixed TRB-A/B primer pool amplified rearranged TRB by multiplex touch-down PCR. TCRdb called the multiplex PCR reads again in MiXCR, with one record for every CDR3 protein. The sample has around 13,000 distinct CDR3 sequences; 35% to 40% are singletons. TCR beta rearrangements were amplified from peripheral blood genomic DNA. Sequencing input: blood. All receptors derive from a human donor in good health. The donor label of this sample is uncertain.

This clonotype turned up a few times. The J gene is TRBJ2-5, the V gene TRBV30; D is unclear. The CDR3 has 14 residues. The V end was cut by 2 bases, the J end by 0 bases, with 10 bases between. The germline V gene has CDR1 GTSNPN and CDR2 SVGIG (reference sequence). CDR3 in DNA: TGTGCCTGGAGTCCCAACACGTACCAAGAGACCCAGTACTTC. Translating it yields CAWSPNTYQETQYF.

A few counts support this clonotype. The chain couples TRBV30 to TRBJ1-5; unclear D gene. CDR3 length: 11 amino acids. Trimming took off 5 bases at V and 5 bases at J, with 7 bases between the two ends. CDR1 is GTSNPN and CDR2 is SVGIG in the germline V gene (reference sequence). The CDR3 is CAWGSDQPQHF. For the CDR3, the DNA is TGTGCCTGGGGGTCAGATCAGCCCCAGCATTTT. Using reference TRBV30 and TRBJ1-5 for the parts outside the CDR3, the full variable domain is SQTIHQWPATLVQPVGSPLSLECTVEGTSNPNLYWYRQAAGRGLQLLFYSVGIGQISSEVPQNLSASRPQDRQFILSSKKLLLSDSGFYLCAWGSDQPQHFGDGTRLSIL.

In its sample, this clonotype is medium-sized. This chain connects TRBV29-1 to TRBJ2-4; D is uncertain. Germline CDR1 reads SQVTM; CDR2 reads ANQGSEA. The CDR3 has 13 residues. Trimming shortened V by 7 bases and J by 3 bases, and 13 bases separated the two germline ends. The CDR3 nucleotides are TGCAGCGCCAAGCGATTGGGCAAAAACATTCAGTACTTC. It codes for CSAKRLGKNIQYF. The full variable domain, completed using reference TRBV29-1 and TRBJ2-4, is SAVISQKPSRDICQRGTSLTIQCQVDSQVTMMFWYRQQPGQSLTLIATANQGSEATYESGFVIDKFPISRPNLTFSTLTVSNMSPEDSSIYLCSAKRLGKNIQYFGAGTRLSVL.

This chain uses TRBV7-9 with TRBJ2-5; TRBD2 agrees at 8 bases. The CDR3 is 14 residues long. J gave up 4 bases and V 8 bases, and 9 bases lay outside the gene matches. Germline CDR1 reads SEHNR; CDR2 reads FQNEAQ (reference sequence). CDR3 coding DNA: TGTGCCAGCTTCCTACCCGGGGGGGGAGAGACCCAGTACTTC. It translates to CASFLPGGGETQYF. Looking up the rest from reference TRBV7-9 and TRBJ2-5 gives the full variable domain: DTGVSQNPRHKITKRGQNVTFRCDPISEHNRLYWYRQTLGQGPEFLTYFQNEAQLEKSRLLSDRFSAERPKGSFSTLEIQRTEQGDSAMYLCASFLPGGGETQYFGPGTRLLVL.

This chain links TRBV6-5 with TRBJ1-1, with a possible D match to TRBD1 (5 bases). The length of the CDR3 is 14 residues. The V end was cut by 6 bases, the J end by 1 base, with 12 bases between. Germline V lookup: CDR1 MNHEY, CDR2 SVGAGI. The CDR3 loop reads CASREGLQNTEAFF. DNA for the CDR3: TGTGCCAGCAGAGAGGGACTTCAGAACACTGAAGCTTTCTTT.